This entry lists 3 T cell receptor beta chains sequenced from one sample in a study of cytomegalovirus exposure and HLA in healthy donors. PCR primers comprised 60 Vbeta and 13 Jbeta primers. Clones were read by immunoSEQ multiplex PCR, and TCRdb kept only the in-frame ones, dropping some. The repertoire holds around 70,000 clones, with approximately 70% as singletons. Sequenced material: PBMCs. The source is a man aged 55 to 70 in good health and CMV-seropositive.

The rearrangement joins TRBV6-5 to TRBJ2-3, with a weak D call TRBD2 (5 bases). CDR3 length: 12 amino acids. V was shortened by 6 bases and J by 6 bases, with 10 bases between the two germline ends. Germline-derived CDR1 and CDR2 are MNHEY and SVGAGI. Written as DNA, the CDR3 is TGTGCCAGCAGGCGCCGAGGGGATACGCAGTATTTT. Encoded protein: CASRRRGDTQYF.

The V call is TRBV20-1, the J call TRBJ2-7, with 7 bases lining up with TRBD1. J lost 6 bases, V lost 6 bases, and 5 bases had no gene match. Germline V CDR1 and CDR2: DFQATT, SNEGSKA (reference sequence). This CDR3 region has 11 residues. The CDR3 is CSADRAGEQYF. In DNA form, the CDR3 reads TGCAGTGCCGACAGGGCCGGCGAGCAGTACTTC.

The CDR3 region has the DNA TGCGCCAGCAGCTTGGTCCAGGGGGGACCCTCTGGGGCCAACGTCCTGACTTTC. This encodes CASSLVQGGPSGANVLTF. This chain links TRBV5-1 with TRBJ2-6, with D perhaps matching TRBD1 (7 bases). In germline, CDR1 is SGHRS, CDR2 YFSETQ. There are 18 residues in the CDR3. V dropped 0 bases and J dropped 0 bases, with 13 bases sitting between them. The full variable domain, rest sourced from reference TRBV5-1 and TRBJ2-6, is KAGVTQTPRYLIKTRGQQVTLSCSPISGHRSVSWYQQTPGQGLQFLFEYFSETQRNKGNFPGRFSGRQFSNSRSEMNVSTLELGDSALYLCASSLVQGGPSGANVLTFGAGSRLTVL.